Listed here are 27 T cell receptor beta chains from one sample, sequenced in a study of blood T cells in healthy people across ages. It was with a sample-barcoded 5' primer and a J-beta primer mix that a second PCR of about 7 to 12 cycles was run. TCRdb used MiXCR to reprocess the 5' RACE reads, holding one entry per CDR3 protein. In the table there are 1.2 million to 1.5 million distinct CDR3 sequences, 42% of which are singletons. Specimen: blood. The origin of the receptors is a woman younger than 30 in good health.

CDR3 sequence (DNA): TGTGCCAGCAGCTTCTTAGAGCCCCGGGACAGGCATGAAAAACTGTTTTTT. It specifies CASSFLEPRDRHEKLFF. J is TRBJ1-4 and V is TRBV7-8; 8 bases map to TRBD1. V gave up 3 bases and J gave up 6 bases; unmatched junction bases: 12. Per germline, CDR1 SGHVS and CDR2 FQNEAQ. This CDR3 has 17 residues.

The gene calls are TRBV6-4 and TRBJ2-2; 12 bases map to TRBD2. V was pared by 6 bases and J by 5 bases, with 4 bases of the junction left unmatched. CDR3 length: 15 residues. CDR1 MRHNA and CDR2 SNTAGT come from the germline V gene. CDR3 bases: TGTGCCAGCAGCACCGGGACTAGCGGGACCGGGGAGCTGTTTTTT. As protein: CASSTGTSGTGELFF.

V is TRBV6-5 and J is TRBJ2-3; 7 bases agree with TRBD2. This CDR3 region has 13 residues. J lost 3 bases, V lost 10 bases, and 7 bases had no gene match. CDR1 is MNHEY and CDR2 is SVGAGI in the germline V gene. The CDR3 DNA reads as TGTGCCACCAAGCGGGAACCAACAGATACGCAGTATTTT. Translating it yields CATKREPTDTQYF.

V is TRBV28 and J is TRBJ1-1; D is undetermined. CDR1 and CDR2 from the germline V gene are MDHEN and SYDVKM. This CDR3 has 13 amino acids. The V end was cut by 7 bases, the J end by 4 bases, with 13 bases between. This chain's CDR3 is CASTLRQGTEAFF. In DNA form, the CDR3 reads TGTGCCAGCACCCTGAGGCAAGGCACTGAAGCTTTCTTT.

The rearrangement joins TRBV3-1 to TRBJ1-6; D gene ambiguous. The CDR3 sequence is 15 residues long. The V and J ends lost 1 base and 5 bases respectively, with 9 bases between them. Germline values: CDR1 LGHDT, CDR2 YNNKEL (reference sequence). CDR3 amino acids: CASSQGWENNSPLHF. The CDR3 DNA reads as TGTGCCAGCAGCCAAGGTTGGGAGAATAATTCACCCCTCCACTTT. Looking up the rest from reference TRBV3-1 and TRBJ1-6 gives the full variable domain: DTAVSQTPKYLVTQMGNDKSIKCEQNLGHDTMYWYKQDSKKFLKIMFSYNNKELIINETVPNRFSPKSPDKAHLNLHINSLELGDSAVYFCASSQGWENNSPLHFGNGTRLTVT.

J is TRBJ2-3 and V is TRBV20-1; 9 nucleotides align to TRBD2. Looked up from germline, CDR1 is DFQATT and CDR2 is SNEGSKA (reference sequence). This CDR3 region has 16 residues. Unmatched junction bases numbered 8, after V lost 0 bases and J lost 4 bases. This CDR3 reads CSARELLAGWADTQYF. The DNA for the CDR3 is TGCAGTGCTAGAGAGCTCCTAGCGGGGTGGGCAGATACGCAGTATTTT.

As concerns this clonotype: A read error may account for a junction end that differs from germline. V is TRBV5-1 and J is TRBJ2-1; 7 nucleotides match TRBD2. Per germline, CDR1 SGHRS and CDR2 YFSETQ. The CDR3 extends over 14 amino acids. CDR3 bases: TGCGCCACCAGCTTGGGGGAGGGCCTCAATGAGCAGTTCTTC. It translates to CATSLGEGLNEQFF.

J is TRBJ2-3 and V is TRBV18; TRBD2 aligns across 9 bases. The CDR3 has 17 residues. Germline loops: CDR1 KGHSH, CDR2 LQKENI. V lost 1 base, J lost 2 bases, and 7 bases stayed unmatched. In DNA form, the CDR3 reads TGTGCCAGCTCACCACGGTTGCCTAGCGGGGCCACAGATACGCAGTATTTT. Protein: CASSPRLPSGATDTQYF.

Points on this clonotype: A clone one base away is much larger, so this may be a read error. The J gene is TRBJ1-2, the V gene TRBV3-1; D possibly corresponds to TRBD1 (6 bases). Germline V CDR1 and CDR2: LGHDT, YNNKEL (reference sequence). The CDR3 spans 14 residues. The germline V and J ends were trimmed by 4 bases and 0 bases, with 9 bases remaining between them. The CDR3 here is CASSRQVANYGYTF. Written as DNA, the CDR3 is TGTGCCAGCAGCCGACAGGTAGCTAACTATGGCTACACCTTC.

The chain is built from TRBV12-3 or TRBV12-4 and TRBJ2-7; TRBD2 aligns across 10 bases. The CDR3 has 17 amino acids. V shed 2 bases and J 4 bases; nucleotides not matched to a gene: 11. The CDR3 is CASSLFLELAGVYEQYF. CDR3 bases: TGTGCCAGCAGTTTATTCCTGGAGCTAGCGGGGGTATACGAGCAGTACTTC.

A few counts support this clonotype. This chain joins TRBV6-1 and TRBJ2-1, with a possible D match to TRBD2 (5 bases). The germline V gene has CDR1 MNHNS and CDR2 SASEGT. CDR3 length equals 16 residues. V was trimmed by 2 bases and J by 6 bases, leaving 17 bases between them. The CDR3 reads CASSELPTNRGNEQFF. The CDR3 DNA follows: TGTGCCAGCAGTGAACTACCTACGAACCGGGGCAATGAGCAGTTCTTC.

In regard to this clonotype: This could be a read error, since a much larger clone is one nucleotide away. The chain couples TRBV7-3 to TRBJ2-1; D unclear. The J call may be in error: the DNA end matches TRBJ2-7 better. In germline, CDR1 is SGHTA, CDR2 FQGTGA. This CDR3 comprises 14 residues. The CDR3 loop is CASSFGGAYNEQYF. In DNA form, the CDR3 reads TGTGCCAGCAGCTTTGGTGGAGCCTACAATGAGCAGTACTTC.

This clonotype was counted ten times or more. The junction departs from germline at one end; a sequencing error may be responsible. The J gene is TRBJ2-5, the V gene TRBV5-1; TRBD1 agrees at 11 bases. The germline gives CDR1 SGHRS, CDR2 YFSETQ. This CDR3 is 14 amino acids long. The chain's CDR3 is CASSLGQGAETQYF. CDR3 nucleotides: TGTGCCAGCAGCCTAGGACAGGGGGCAGAGACCCAGTACTTC.

This clonotype was counted at least ten times. The J gene is TRBJ2-1, the V gene TRBV5-1; D possibly corresponds to TRBD1 (5 bases). Trimming removed 1 base at V and 9 bases at J, with 11 bases between. Looked up from germline, CDR1 is SGHRS and CDR2 is YFSETQ. This CDR3 is 13 amino acids long. The CDR3 spells CASSLLREVEQFF. CDR3 in DNA: TGCGCCAGCAGCTTGCTCAGGGAAGTTGAGCAGTTCTTC.

The J gene is TRBJ1-5, the V gene TRBV27; D is ambiguous. The V gene's germline CDR1 is MNHEY and CDR2 SMNVEV (reference sequence). The CDR3 is made up of 13 amino acids. Between the trimmed V and J ends, which lost 6 bases and 7 bases, there was a span of 13 bases. The CDR3 region is CASSPSGPQPQHF. For the CDR3, the DNA is TGTGCCAGCAGCCCCTCCGGGCCACAGCCCCAGCATTTT.

This clonotype turned up a few times. The chain is built from TRBV5-1 and TRBJ1-1; possible D gene TRBD1, 6 bases. Trimming removed 4 bases from V and 3 bases from J, with 13 bases in between. The CDR3 totals 14 residues. CDR1 is SGHRS and CDR2 is YFSETQ in the germline V gene. The CDR3 here is CASSTTRTDTEAFF. DNA of the CDR3: TGCGCCAGCAGCACCACCAGGACAGACACTGAAGCTTTCTTT.

The chain has TRBV2 and TRBJ2-5, with TRBD1 matching over 10 bases. The DNA end lines up better with TRBJ2-7; the J call may be wrong. The germline CDR1 and CDR2 sequences are SNHLY and FYNNEI. This CDR3 contains 15 residues. The CDR3 DNA reads as TGTGCCAGCAGTGCTAGACAGGGGGCCAGGGACGAGCAGTACTTC. As protein: CASSARQGARDEQYF.

Concerning this clonotype itself: Being one base from a much bigger clone, this may be a read error. The V gene is TRBV6-2 or TRBV6-3, the J gene TRBJ2-2; the D is unclear. Looked up from germline, CDR1 is MNHEY and CDR2 is SVGEGT. V lost 2 bases, J lost 1 base, and 5 bases lay in between. The CDR3 is 14 residues long. The CDR3 reads CASSYLRNTGELFF. In nucleotides, the CDR3 is TGTGCCAGCAGTTACCTCCGGAACACCGGGGAGCTGTTTTTT.

The rearrangement uses TRBV18 and TRBJ2-7; D uncertain. Trimming cost V 5 bases and J 4 bases, with 15 bases left between them. The CDR3 loop spans 14 amino acids. Germline assignment: CDR1 KGHSH and CDR2 LQKENI. DNA of the CDR3: TGTGCCAGCTCAAGCCAAAGGTCGGCGTACGAGCAGTACTTC. Amino acid sequence: CASSSQRSAYEQYF.

The chain combines TRBV6-5 with TRBJ2-1; 7 nucleotides agree with TRBD2. Germline loops: CDR1 MNHEY, CDR2 SVGAGI. The CDR3 totals 14 residues. The J segment lost 6 bases and the V segment lost 4 bases, leaving 6 bases of the junction unmatched. The CDR3 region has the DNA TGTGCCAGCAGTTCCCCCGCGGGGGTCAATGAGCAGTTCTTC. It codes for CASSSPAGVNEQFF.

Details on this clonotype: The germline gene is not matched at one end of the junction; a read error may be the cause. The chain couples TRBV16 to TRBJ2-7; D remains unclear. Germline values: CDR1 KGHSY, CDR2 FQNENV. The CDR3 is made up of 12 amino acids. The CDR3: CTSSRSSNEQYF. The DNA of the CDR3 is TGTACCAGCAGCCGAAGTTCTAATGAGCAGTACTTC.

The chain combines TRBV9 with TRBJ1-5; D unclear. The CDR3 sequence is 12 residues long. The V gene's germline CDR1 is SGDLS and CDR2 YYNGEE. V gave up 10 bases and J gave up 3 bases, with 11 bases separating them. The DNA for the CDR3 is TGTGCCGGCGGGCTAAACAATCAGCCCCAGCATTTT. Protein sequence: CAGGLNNQPQHF. Looking up the rest from reference TRBV9 and TRBJ1-5 gives the full variable domain: DSGVTQTPKHLITATGQRVTLRCSPRSGDLSVYWYQQSLDQGLQFLIQYYNGEERAKGNILERFSAQQFPDLHSELNLSSLELGDSALYFCAGGLNNQPQHFGDGTRLSIL.

In its sample, this clonotype was seen a few times. The J gene is TRBJ2-7, the V gene TRBV3-1, with D hard to call. Germline V CDR1 and CDR2: LGHDT, YNNKEL (reference sequence). The V and J ends lost 3 bases and 7 bases respectively, with 10 bases between them. The CDR3 is made up of 12 amino acids. The CDR3: CASSQPEQEQYF. DNA of the CDR3: TGTGCCAGCAGCCAGCCAGAACAAGAGCAGTACTTC.

This chain uses TRBV6-1 with TRBJ1-1, with TRBD1 as a possible D gene (5 bases). The CDR3 has 18 amino acids. Trimming shortened V by 2 bases and J by 7 bases, and 26 bases separated the two germline ends. From germline, CDR1 is MNHNS and CDR2 SASEGT. CDR3 sequence reads: CASSEYSEQVVFPLEAFF. The CDR3 coding sequence is TGTGCCAGCAGTGAATATAGTGAACAGGTAGTCTTCCCACTTGAAGCTTTCTTT.

This chain connects TRBV12-3 or TRBV12-4 to TRBJ2-5; no definite D call. V was shortened by 8 bases and J by 3 bases, with 16 bases between the two germline ends. This CDR3 has 14 amino acids. In DNA, the CDR3 is TGTGCCAGCGGGTCCGCGGACGGAAAAGAGACCCAGTACTTC. Its translation is CASGSADGKETQYF.

This clonotype was seen a single time. The CDR3 is CASTPYPAEPSYEQYF. CDR3 in DNA: TGTGCCAGCACTCCCTATCCGGCAGAGCCCTCCTACGAGCAGTACTTC. This chain uses TRBV2 with TRBJ2-7; D not resolved. The CDR3 totals 16 residues. The germline gives CDR1 SNHLY, CDR2 FYNNEI. V was cut by 7 bases and J by 0 bases, with 19 bases left in between. Filled out from reference TRBV2 and TRBJ2-7, the complete variable domain reads EPEVTQTPSHQVTQMGQEVILRCVPISNHLYFYWYRQILGQKVEFLVSFYNNEISEKSEIFDDQFSVERPDGSNFTLKIRSTKLEDSAMYFCASTPYPAEPSYEQYFGPGTRLTVT.

This chain uses TRBV4-1 with TRBJ2-2; no clear D. V shed 7 bases and J shed 5 bases, with 17 bases lying between them. The CDR3 covers 15 residues. Per the germline V gene, CDR1 is MGHRA and CDR2 is YSYEKL. CDR3 bases: TGCGCCAGCAACGAAGACCGTGCGTCTACCGGGGAGCTGTTTTTT. The encoded protein is CASNEDRASTGELFF.